This record looks at one T cell receptor beta chain sequence and its context. Its antigen remains unidentified. The record has no base qualities; no much larger clone is one base away. The sample is drawn from a study of blood T cells in healthy people across ages (dated by TCRdb to 2013 to 2016). About the investigation overall: Template switching captured roughly one uniquely barcoded TCR beta cDNA molecule per two T cells in model experiments. The study analyzed two additional independent replicas of 1 million unique cDNA reads from the same blood draw for two donors, one aged 18 to 29 and one aged 80 or older. The donors were split into four age groups: young (average roughly 15 years), middle-aged (more than 35), aged (roughly 68) and long-lived (over 75). Using deep sequencing normalized with unique cDNA molecular identifiers, the study measured how TCR beta repertoire diversity changes with age. To avoid experimental bias, donors of different ages were distributed randomly across sequencing lanes. What the study reported, not specific to this receptor: A strong correlation was found between observed TCR beta diversity and the percentage of naive T cells measured by flow cytometry. The long-lived group showed more naive CD4+ T cells, fewer expanded clones and increased TCR diversity than the aged group, suggesting age selection. Observed TCR beta diversity per million T cells fell roughly linearly with age, and a significant reduction was already apparent by age around 40. Because donor CMV infection status was unknown, age-related changes in expanded clonotypes were potentially confounded. Bulk unsorted PBMC profiling prevented conclusive comparison of naive and antigen-experienced compartments. Estimates of total diversity based on one million sequenced T cells were regarded as lower bounds and as underestimates.

Libraries were made using 5' RACE. The sequencer was an Illumina HiSeq 2500. The second PCR ran for roughly 7 to 12 cycles and used a J-beta primer mix along with a sample-barcoded 5' primer. A template-switch 5' adaptor carrying 12 random nucleotides introduced a unique molecular identifier onto each TCR beta cDNA molecule. Each sample yielded at least 2.5 million CDR3-containing paired-end reads. First-strand cDNA was synthesized from all RNA with the Mint cDNA synthesis kit, primed by a TRBC-specific oligonucleotide. Following uracil-DNA glycosylase treatment, a first 18-cycle PCR with universal primers M1SS and BC2_uni_R was performed on all cDNA. Turning to the authors' computational methods: For normalization, 1 million high-quality reads were randomly selected from each sample, with every read carrying a distinct molecular identifier. Reads with shared molecular identifiers were discarded instead of being binned into consensus sequences. CDR3 identification, clonotype clustering and error correction used MiTCR with a Q25 quality threshold and the strictest error-elimination algorithm. A nonparametric unseen species model with Euler transformation was used to estimate lower-bound total TCR beta diversity. TCRdb trimmed public reads at Q25 via fastp, called clones via MiXCR and kept in-frame beta chains. Rows matching on CDR3 protein sequence are summarized as one entry with the most common DNA and genes. The V and J calls follow TCRdb's processing rather than the paper's. The sample yields over a million distinct CDR3 sequences; 35% to 50% were counted once. The ten largest clonotypes hold under 20% of the sample.

The roughly 38 donors, aged 6 to 90 years, were systemically healthy Caucasian individuals from Russia. Each donor gave approximately 9.4 milliliters of peripheral blood, drawn into EDTA-treated Vacutainer tubes. Ficoll-Paque density-gradient centrifugation was used to isolate PBMCs, with at least 7 million per sample. Trizol reagent was used to extract total RNA from the PBMCs, yielding at least 5.5 micrograms per sample. For every donor, an aliquot of PBMCs went through flow cytometry to measure the percentages of naive CD45RAhigh/CD27high T cells. Reading the germline V gene gives CDR1 SGHTA and CDR2 FQGNSA. Trimming leaves V shorter by 3 bases and J shorter by 2 bases, with the junction holding 3 bases beyond the gene matches. The CDR3 has 15 amino acids, counting the end cysteine and phenylalanine. Only the CDR3 DNA is retained, 45 bases long and in frame from the first base.

The receptor was derived from a woman aged 60-75 years in good health. The V and J genes are TRBV7-2 and TRBJ1-5; 8 nucleotides in the junction match TRBD1. Sequencing was done on a sample of blood. The CDR3 protein sequence reads: CASSFDRGGNQPQHF. In nucleotide form, the sequence is TGTGCCAGCAGCTTCGACAGGGGAGGCAATCAGCCCCAGCATTTT.